Listed below are T cell receptor beta chains from one sample, sequenced in a study of blood T cell repertoires in COVID-19. TCRdb's copy holds only in-frame clones and misses some; the assay was immunoSEQ multiplex PCR. This table has 350,000 to 450,000 clones, about 90% appearing once. Specimen: PBMCs or T cells enriched from blood (not recorded which). All receptors derive from a woman aged 25 to 39 who had recovered from COVID-19. Both conserved end residues are part of each CDR3. D genes are given only for firm matches. The listing skips clone size in some rows; elsewhere it reads once, few, many or a size class.

v_gene,d_gene,abundance,j_gene,CDR3nt,CDR3aa
TRBV27,-,-,TRBJ2-6,TGTGCCAGTAGTCTCCGCTCTGGGGCCAACGTCCTGACTTTC,CASSLRSGANVLTF
TRBV5-5,-,-,TRBJ1-1,TGTGCCAGCAGCTTGGAATGGGGGGAGGTTGAAGCTTTCTTT,CASSLEWGEVEAFF
TRBV13,-,-,TRBJ1-1,TGTGCCAGCAGCTTAGTGGGAGAACTTAATGAAGCTTTCTTT,CASSLVGELNEAFF
TRBV5-1,TRBD1,-,TRBJ1-2,TGCGCCAGCAGCTCCGGACAGGGCTATGGCTACACCTTC,CASSSGQGYGYTF
TRBV24-1,TRBD1,-,TRBJ1-2,TGTGCCACCAGTGAGGCCGGGACAGACTATGGCTACACCTTC,CATSEAGTDYGYTF
TRBV10-3,-,-,TRBJ2-6,TGTGCCATCAGTGTAGAGACTTTAAACGTCCTGACTTTC,CAISVETLNVLTF
TRBV28,-,once,TRBJ2-5,TGTGCCAGCCGAGCGAGTGGGGGGACTCAAGAGACCCAGTACTTC,CASRASGGTQETQYF
TRBV13,-,-,TRBJ1-2,TGTGCCAGCAGCCGCAACAGGGTTGCTGGCTACACCTTC,CASSRNRVAGYTF
TRBV29-1,TRBD1,-,TRBJ2-7,TGCAGCGTTGCTAATGCAGGGGGCTACGAGCAGTACTTC,CSVANAGGYEQYF
TRBV7-9,-,-,TRBJ1-3,TGTGCCAGCAGCTCGCGAGGGCAGCACTCTGGAAACACCATATATTTT,CASSSRGQHSGNTIYF
TRBV5-1,TRBD1,-,TRBJ1-5,TGCGCCAGCAGCTTGGCCGGACAGGGGGATCAGCCCCAGCATTTT,CASSLAGQGDQPQHF
TRBV20-1,TRBD2,-,TRBJ2-5,TGCAGTGCTAGTCTGCCCGCTAGCGGGAGGGGGGAGACCCAGTACTTC,CSASLPASGRGETQYF
TRBV6-2/TRBV6-3,-,few,TRBJ1-1,TGTGCCAGCAGTTACTCATTGAGTTCAGCTTTCTTT,CASSYSLSSAFF
TRBV7-9,-,-,TRBJ1-5,TGTGCCAGCAGCTTAACAGGAGCTTATAGCAATCAGCCCCAGCATTTT,CASSLTGAYSNQPQHF
TRBV2,TRBD1,-,TRBJ2-1,TGTGCCAGCGGGGGACAGGGGGCATCCCTGGGGATGGACAATGAGCAGTTCTTC,CASGGQGASLGMDNEQFF
TRBV7-2,TRBD2,-,TRBJ2-5,TGTGCCAGCAGCTCGGGACTAGCGGGGGGGAAGACCCAGTACTTC,CASSSGLAGGKTQYF